The following is a T cell receptor beta chain sequence with its context. Its antigen is not known. Its ends do not fully match the called genes, so a read error is possible. This record belongs to a study of cytomegalovirus exposure and HLA in healthy donors. The study's findings and limits: HLA alleles showed associations with 16,951 TCR beta sequences in a later analysis, at a 0.05 false discovery rate. It was reported in a later analysis that an Asian-associated ancestry cluster showed fewer N-insertions than the approximately 670-donor mean. The sole available immune exposure information was CMV serostatus. Specificity of three CMV-associated chains for CMV antigens was verified in vitro.

PCR used 60 Vbeta primers and 13 Jbeta primers. The protocol was immunoSEQ multiplex PCR, while the TCRdb copy is restricted to in-frame clones and leaves out a portion. The repertoire holds 130,000 or so clones, with approximately 79% as singletons. Looked up from germline, CDR1 is SGHAT and CDR2 is FQNNGV. CDR3 length equals 11 residues. What was sequenced was PBMCs. J is TRBJ2-6 and V is TRBV11-2, with unresolved D. The sequence came from a man between 25 and 39 years old in good health and CMV-seronegative. CDR3 sequence (DNA): TGTGCCAGCAGGTTAGAGGCAGTCCCGACTTTC. Translated, it gives CASRLEAVPTF.